This entry features one T cell receptor beta chain sequence. Here the CDR3 omits its conserved ending phenylalanine or tryptophan, so a read error is the likely source. V lost 4 bases and J lost 1; bases outside the gene matches: 7. The CDR3 length is 15 residues. From germline, CDR1 is GTSNPN and CDR2 SVGIG (reference sequence). These data belong to a study of shared clonotypes between healthy human individuals. Profiling relied on immunoSEQ multiplex PCR, and the TCRdb table lists in-frame clones only, not all of them. Of 1 million to 1.2 million clones listed, about 72% are singletons. V gene TRBV30 combines with J gene TRBJ1-2; the match to TRBD1 covers 9 bases. Sequenced material: memory CD4+ T cells from PBMCs. Sample subset: CD45RA-negative fraction. The receptor was derived from a young man in good health. Some clones in this sample may be carry-over from other donors' samples. CDR3 nucleotide sequence: TGTGCCTGGAACCTGGGACAGGGTATTAACTATGGCTACACCTTA. As protein: CAWNLGQGINYGYTL.